This T cell receptor (beta chain) originates from a study of blood T cell repertoires in COVID-19. V was clipped by 5 bases and J by 2 bases, with 18 bases between them. The CDR3 sequence is 16 residues long. The germline V gene has CDR1 SGHVS and CDR2 FQNEAQ. In the authors' workflow: From reference gene primer amplification, estimates of nucleated cell counts were derived. Produced via immunoSEQ multiplex PCR; TCRdb's table is partial and in-frame only. The V and J calls and clone size were taken over from that table, and D and trimming were inferred from the DNA. Here the sample spans 100,000 to 150,000 clones, about three quarters being singletons. This clone was picked up a small number of times.

The sequenced material came from peripheral blood. The V call is TRBV7-8, the J call TRBJ1-2; D not resolved. The receptor was derived from a woman aged 65 to 85 with acute or convalescent COVID-19. CDR3: CASSARLLSGNYGYTF. The CDR3 nucleotides read TGTGCCAGCAGCGCTCGGCTCTTATCGGGGAACTATGGCTACACCTTC.